This TCR beta chain was observed in a study of shared clonotypes between healthy human individuals. Study as a whole: Three plates were used per donor for CD4 naive, three for CD4 memory, two for CD8 naive and one for CD8 memory. General study results and limits: Among the subsets, naive ones generally showed larger estimated richness than memory ones.

Sequencing was performed with immunoSEQ multiplex PCR; in TCRdb, only in-frame clones are kept and a portion is missing. The table records 2 million to 3 million clones, 93% of them present only once. About this clone itself: The antigen is undetermined.

The V end lost 9 bases, the J end lost 0 bases, and 15 bases lay between the germline ends. Germline values: CDR1 MDHEN, CDR2 SYDVKM. The CDR3 runs 15 residues. This sequence originates from a man between 18 and 29 years old in good health. Some clones in this sample may be carry-over from other donors' samples. The chain is built from TRBV28 and TRBJ1-3, with D maybe TRBD1 (5 bases). The sequenced sample consisted of naive CD4+ T cells from PBMCs. Documented subset: CD45RA+ positively selected. CDR3 DNA: TGTGCCAGTGGTGGGGGGACTTTCTCTGGAAACACCATATATTTT. Amino acid sequence: CASGGGTFSGNTIYF.